A selection of T cell receptor beta chains follows, all from one sample in a study of blood T cell repertoires in COVID-19. Measured with immunoSEQ multiplex PCR; TCRdb has only the in-frame clones, and not every one. The sample gives about 270,000 clones, approximately 80% of which show up once; about 4% is in the top ten. Sequenced input: peripheral blood. The receptor source for this set is a woman between 45 and 60 years old with active or convalescent COVID-19. Both conserved end residues are part of each CDR3. Fields, in order: V gene, D gene, clone size, J gene, CDR3 length, CDR3 protein, CDR3 DNA. D genes are given only for firm matches. The listing skips clone size in some rows; elsewhere it reads once, few, many or a size class.

v_call: TRBV5-6
d_call: TRBD1
clone_size: .
j_call: TRBJ1-1
cdr3_length: 14
cdr3_aa: CASSFPGQGTEAFF
cdr3_nt: TGTGCCAGCAGCTTCCCGGGACAGGGGACTGAAGCTTTCTTT

v_call: TRBV2
d_call: TRBD1
clone_size: .
j_call: TRBJ2-5
cdr3_length: 13
cdr3_aa: CASSEDRAETQYF
cdr3_nt: TGTGCCAGCAGCGAGGACAGGGCGGAGACCCAGTACTTC

v_call: TRBV19
d_call: .
clone_size: .
j_call: TRBJ2-1
cdr3_length: 16
cdr3_aa: CASSIRTARLYNEQFF
cdr3_nt: TGTGCCAGTAGTATAAGGACAGCCCGTCTCTACAATGAGCAGTTCTTC

v_call: TRBV5-1
d_call: TRBD1
clone_size: .
j_call: TRBJ2-7
cdr3_length: 13
cdr3_aa: CASSGQGTGEQYF
cdr3_nt: TGCGCCAGCAGCGGACAGGGGACTGGCGAGCAGTACTTC

v_call: TRBV7-2
d_call: TRBD2
clone_size: few
j_call: TRBJ2-7
cdr3_length: 17
cdr3_aa: CASSLEGGGAGALEQYF
cdr3_nt: TGTGCCAGCAGCTTAGAGGGTGGGGGAGCGGGAGCTCTCGAGCAGTACTTC

v_call: TRBV3-1/TRBV3-2
d_call: .
clone_size: .
j_call: TRBJ1-5
cdr3_length: 13
cdr3_aa: CASSQYRNQPQHF
cdr3_nt: TGTGCCAGCAGCCAATACAGGAATCAGCCCCAGCATTTT

v_call: TRBV6-5
d_call: .
clone_size: .
j_call: TRBJ1-5
cdr3_length: 13
cdr3_aa: CASRTDFDQPQHF
cdr3_nt: TGTGCCAGCAGGACAGATTTCGATCAGCCCCAGCATTTT

v_call: TRBV15
d_call: TRBD1
clone_size: .
j_call: TRBJ1-5
cdr3_length: 15
cdr3_aa: CATSREDRANQPQHF
cdr3_nt: TGTGCCACCAGCAGAGAAGACAGGGCGAATCAGCCCCAGCATTTT

v_call: TRBV7-2
d_call: .
clone_size: .
j_call: TRBJ2-2
cdr3_length: 15
cdr3_aa: CASSPQRSNTGELFF
cdr3_nt: TGTGCCAGCAGCCCCCAGCGGTCGAACACCGGGGAGCTGTTTTTT

v_call: TRBV2
d_call: .
clone_size: .
j_call: TRBJ2-6
cdr3_length: 15
cdr3_aa: CASSEARAGANVLTF
cdr3_nt: TGTGCCAGCAGTGAAGCGAGGGCTGGGGCCAACGTCCTGACTTTC

v_call: TRBV29-1
d_call: .
clone_size: .
j_call: TRBJ2-7
cdr3_length: 12
cdr3_aa: CSVGVASYEQYF
cdr3_nt: TGCAGCGTTGGTGTGGCATCCTACGAGCAGTACTTC

v_call: TRBV2
d_call: .
clone_size: .
j_call: TRBJ2-5
cdr3_length: 13
cdr3_aa: CASSVQGMETQYF
cdr3_nt: TGTGCCAGCAGTGTTCAGGGCATGGAGACCCAGTACTTC

v_call: TRBV5-5
d_call: TRBD2
clone_size: .
j_call: TRBJ2-2
cdr3_length: 18
cdr3_aa: CASSLGLAGGPGTGELFF
cdr3_nt: TGTGCCAGCAGCTTGGGATTAGCGGGAGGGCCAGGGACCGGGGAGCTGTTTTTT

v_call: TRBV18
d_call: TRBD1
clone_size: .
j_call: TRBJ1-5
cdr3_length: 16
cdr3_aa: CASSPYPGGGGQPQHF
cdr3_nt: TGTGCCAGCTCACCATACCCAGGGGGCGGCGGTCAGCCCCAGCATTTT

v_call: TRBV27
d_call: .
clone_size: .
j_call: TRBJ1-1
cdr3_length: 14
cdr3_aa: CASSPRQENTEAFF
cdr3_nt: TGTGCCAGCAGTCCGAGACAGGAGAACACTGAAGCTTTCTTT